Below, 10 T cell receptor beta chains from the same sample are listed, as sequenced in a study of T cell responses to AZD1222 COVID-19 vaccine. Libraries were prepared by immunoSEQ multiplex PCR; TCRdb keeps only in-frame clonotypes and omits some of them. Counted here are about 75,000 clones, roughly 91% occurring once; the ten biggest clones make up 18%. Sample: peripheral blood, taken 28 days after the second AZD1222 dose. The receptors were sampled from an adult who received the AZD1222 COVID-19 vaccine.

This clone was counted between two and nine times. An end of the junction does not agree with germline; a read error may underlie this. V usage is TRBV23-1 and J usage is TRBJ2-1, with TRBD2 as a possible D gene (5 bases). TRBV23-1 is known as an ORF, though its function is uncertain. The CDR3 runs 10 residues. The CDR3 is CASSHGKDVF. The CDR3 DNA sequence: TGCGCCAGCAGTCACGGGAAAGATGTCTTC.

This clone appeared a single time. V gene TRBV11-2 combines with J gene TRBJ1-6, with TRBD1 as a possible D gene (6 bases). The V end lost 5 bases, the J end lost 3 bases, and 14 bases lay between the germline ends. From germline, CDR1 is SGHAT and CDR2 FQNNGV. This CDR3 has 16 amino acids. CDR3: CASSGRGGYYNSPLHF. CDR3 DNA sequence: TGTGCCAGCAGCGGCAGGGGCGGCTACTATAATTCACCCCTCCACTTT.

The J gene is TRBJ2-5, the V gene TRBV7-9; D tentatively fits TRBD1 or TRBD2 (5 bases each). The CDR3 is made up of 14 amino acids. In germline, CDR1 is SEHNR, CDR2 FQNEAQ (reference sequence). V lost 5 bases, J lost 3 bases, and 13 bases lay in between. In DNA form, the CDR3 reads TGTGCCAGCAGCCGAGAGGGGACCAAAGAGACCCAGTACTTC. Its translation is CASSREGTKETQYF.

The chain couples TRBV9 to TRBJ1-4, with D tentatively TRBD1 (6 bases). V shed 1 base and J shed 7 bases, with 14 bases lying between them. The CDR3 consists of 15 residues. The germline gives CDR1 SGDLS, CDR2 YYNGEE. The CDR3 protein is CASSVRDTGTEKLFF. The CDR3 region has the DNA TGTGCCAGCAGCGTACGGGACACTGGGACTGAAAAACTGTTTTTT.

The V and J genes are TRBV5-1 and TRBJ1-2, with a weak D call TRBD1 (6 bases). V was cut by 1 base and J by 6 bases, with 13 bases left in between. The germline gives CDR1 SGHRS, CDR2 YFSETQ. This CDR3 spans 14 amino acids. The CDR3 DNA reads TGCGCCAGCAGCTTGTCACGGGGGCGAGATGGCTACACCTTC. It codes for CASSLSRGRDGYTF.

The rearrangement uses TRBV12-3 or TRBV12-4 and TRBJ1-6; D is ambiguous. The CDR3 length is 13 residues. Trimming took off 5 bases at V and 11 bases at J, with 13 bases between the two ends. CDR3 residues: CASSPRLAAPLHF. CDR3 bases: TGTGCCAGCAGTCCCAGACTGGCGGCACCCCTCCACTTT.

The chain recombines TRBV28 with TRBJ1-1, with TRBD1 as a possible D gene (6 bases). Trimming removed 5 bases at V and 1 base at J, with 11 bases between. Germline values: CDR1 MDHEN, CDR2 SYDVKM. The CDR3 is 14 amino acids. The CDR3 protein is CASSPQGRNTEAFF. The DNA of the CDR3 is TGTGCCAGCAGTCCACAGGGTCGGAACACTGAAGCTTTCTTT.

This clone was seen only a few times. J is TRBJ1-1 and V is TRBV19, with TRBD1 matching over 8 bases. CDR3 length equals 15 residues. V lost 4 bases, J lost 1 base, and 5 bases stayed unmatched. Germline V lookup: CDR1 LNHDA, CDR2 SQIVND (reference sequence). The CDR3 loop is CASSTGQGANTEAFF. The CDR3 bases are TGTGCCAGTAGTACAGGACAGGGTGCGAACACTGAAGCTTTCTTT. The full variable domain, in which reference TRBV19 and TRBJ1-1 provide the parts outside the CDR3, is DGGITQSPKYLFRKEGQNVTLSCEQNLNHDAMYWYRQDPGQGLRLIYYSQIVNDFQKGDIAEGYSVSREKKESFPLTVTSAQKNPTAFYLCASSTGQGANTEAFFGQGTRLTVV.

The rearrangement links TRBV5-6 to TRBJ1-3; no clear D gene. V lost 4 bases, J lost 0 bases, and 11 bases lay in between. Germline V lookup: CDR1 SGHDT, CDR2 YYEEEE. This CDR3 contains 15 residues. Written as DNA, the CDR3 is TGTGCCAGCAGCATGACGATGGGCTCTGGAAACACCATATATTTT. Its protein product is CASSMTMGSGNTIYF. Based on the CDR3 plus reference TRBV5-6 and TRBJ1-3, the full variable domain is DAGVTQSPTHLIKTRGQQVTLRCSPKSGHDTVSWYQQALGQGPQFIFQYYEEEERQRGNFPDRFSGHQFPNYSSELNVNALLLGDSALYLCASSMTMGSGNTIYFGEGSWLTVV.

The rearrangement joins TRBV30 to TRBJ2-7; D is ambiguous. The CDR3 is 13 residues long. Trimming stripped 1 base from V and 2 bases from J, with 9 bases between. Per germline, CDR1 GTSNPN and CDR2 SVGIG (reference sequence). CDR3 sequence: CAWSEDPTYEQYF. The CDR3 DNA is TGTGCCTGGAGTGAAGACCCTACCTACGAGCAGTACTTC. The full variable domain, its missing parts supplied by reference TRBV30 and TRBJ2-7, is SQTIHQWPATLVQPVGSPLSLECTVEGTSNPNLYWYRQAAGRGLQLLFYSVGIGQISSEVPQNLSASRPQDRQFILSSKKLLLSDSGFYLCAWSEDPTYEQYFGPGTRLTVT.